Below are 28 T cell receptor beta chains sequenced from a single sample in a study of blood T cells in healthy people across ages. A second PCR of roughly 6 to 12 cycles used a sample-barcoded 5' primer and a J-beta primer mix. TCRdb analysed the 5' RACE reads with MiXCR anew, one entry per CDR3 protein. This repertoire shows about 680,000 distinct CDR3 sequences, around 48% found once; its top ten account for around a third. Material for sequencing was blood. The receptors originated from a woman in her fifties or sixties in good health.

This sequence joins TRBV7-8 and TRBJ2-6, with TRBD2 matching over 10 bases. The V segment lost 8 bases and the J segment 0 bases; nucleotides outside the gene matches: 10. The CDR3 is 18 amino acids. Germline CDR1 reads SGHVS; CDR2 reads FQNEAQ. This chain's CDR3 is CASPRGLAEASGANVLTF. CDR3 nucleotide sequence: TGTGCCAGCCCCCGCGGACTAGCGGAAGCCTCTGGGGCCAACGTCCTGACTTTC.

This rearrangement joins TRBV20-1 to TRBJ2-7; D unclear. This CDR3 is built from 13 residues. CDR1 and CDR2 (germline): DFQATT, SNEGSKA (reference sequence). V was shortened by 3 bases and J by 1 base, with 10 bases between the two germline ends. The CDR3: CSASPIQSYEQYF. The CDR3 region has the DNA TGCAGTGCTAGTCCGATCCAGTCCTACGAGCAGTACTTC.

This CDR3 reads CSAPTREGPLYEQYF. CDR3 coding DNA: TGCAGTGCTCCTACGCGGGAGGGCCCTCTCTACGAGCAGTACTTC. The chain uses TRBV20-1 and TRBJ2-4; 9 bases line up with TRBD2. The J call is in doubt because the DNA end fits TRBJ2-7 better. This CDR3 is built from 15 residues. CDR1 is DFQATT, CDR2 SNEGSKA, per germline (reference sequence).

The chain employs TRBV5-6 and TRBJ1-2; no reliable D call. CDR3 length: 14 residues. Germline V gene lookup returns CDR1 SGHDT and CDR2 YYEEEE. The V and J ends lost 2 bases and 3 bases respectively, with 11 bases between them. CDR3 sequence reads: CASSFGNVDYGYTF. The DNA for the CDR3 is TGTGCCAGCAGCTTTGGGAATGTGGACTATGGCTACACCTTC.

V gene TRBV6-4 combines with J gene TRBJ2-5; 8 bases line up with TRBD2. The CDR3 sequence is 15 residues long. In germline, CDR1 is MRHNA, CDR2 SNTAGT. J lost 1 base, V lost 4 bases, and 5 bases had no gene match. For the CDR3, the DNA is TGTGCCAGCAGTGTGACCGGGAGGGCCCAAGAGACCCAGTACTTC. It codes for CASSVTGRAQETQYF.

The genes are TRBV6-2 or TRBV6-3 and TRBJ2-7; D gene uncertain. The germline V gene has CDR1 MNHEY and CDR2 SVGEGT. This CDR3 spans 12 amino acids. The V and J ends lost 5 bases and 4 bases respectively, with 9 bases between them. As DNA, the CDR3 is TGTGCCAGCAGTGTACCCGTTTACGAGCAGTACTTC. Translating it yields CASSVPVYEQYF.

This sequence joins TRBV24-1 and TRBJ2-7, with 9 bases matching TRBD1. This CDR3 is built from 16 residues. Germline V gives CDR1 KGHDR, CDR2 SFDVKD. J lost 4 bases, V lost 2 bases, and 8 bases had no gene match. The CDR3 coding sequence is TGTGCCACCAGTGATTCAGGCCGGGACAGGGTGTACGAGCAGTACTTC. It is translated as CATSDSGRDRVYEQYF.

V gene TRBV12-3 or TRBV12-4 combines with J gene TRBJ2-5; possibly TRBD2 for D (5 bases). V lost 6 bases and J lost 2, with 16 bases in between. This CDR3 contains 15 residues. CDR3 sequence reads: CASRFSGVGQETQYF. Written as DNA, the CDR3 is TGTGCCAGCAGGTTCTCCGGGGTGGGTCAAGAGACCCAGTACTTC.

This chain joins TRBV6-2 or TRBV6-3 and TRBJ2-5, with TRBD1 matching over 11 bases. J gave up 2 bases and V 5 bases, and 4 bases lay outside the gene matches. CDR1 and CDR2 from the germline V gene are MNHEY and SVGEGT. The CDR3 is 15 amino acids. The CDR3, as DNA: TGTGCCAGCAGTGAGGGACAGGGGGATCAAGAGACCCAGTACTTC. Translation: CASSEGQGDQETQYF.

This clonotype was counted only a few times. The CDR3 reads CASRLQGAYEQYF. The DNA of the CDR3 is TGTGCCAGCAGGCTCCAGGGGGCCTACGAGCAGTACTTC. The chain joins TRBV6-1 to TRBJ2-7, with 7 nucleotides matching TRBD1. CDR3 length: 13 residues. Germline V lookup: CDR1 MNHNS, CDR2 SASEGT. The ends lost 6 bases at V and 2 bases at J; junction bases unmatched: 4.

V is TRBV6-5 and J is TRBJ2-5; D is perhaps TRBD1 (6 bases). V lost 6 bases, J lost 5 bases, and 13 bases lay in between. From germline, CDR1 is MNHEY and CDR2 SVGAGI. The CDR3 runs to 13 residues. CDR3 residues: CASSRTGKETQYF. The DNA for the CDR3 is TGTGCCAGCAGCCGAACAGGGAAGGAGACCCAGTACTTC.

This rearrangement joins TRBV5-1 to TRBJ2-1; TRBD2 matches 7 bases. From germline, CDR1 is SGHRS and CDR2 YFSETQ. CDR3 length: 16 amino acids. With V trimmed by 4 bases and J by 7 bases, 14 bases remained unmatched. CDR3 coding DNA: TGCGCCAGCAGCCCCCATGGGGGAGGGCCATCTAATGAGCAGTTCTTC. Residues: CASSPHGGGPSNEQFF.

This clonotype was counted only a few times. The chain joins TRBV5-4 to TRBJ2-5, with a tentative D call TRBD1 (5 bases). CDR1 and CDR2 (germline): SGHNT, YYREEE (reference sequence). The CDR3 covers 16 residues. V was pared by 1 base and J by 1 base, with 14 bases between. The CDR3 region has the DNA TGTGCCAGCAGCTTGTTCGTCAGTGACAGCCAAGAGACCCAGTACTTC. Residues: CASSLFVSDSQETQYF.

This clonotype showed up many times. The chain has TRBV7-2 and TRBJ2-5; TRBD2 agrees at 10 bases. Germline V CDR1 and CDR2: SGHTA, FQGNSA. The CDR3 sequence is 15 residues long. Germline trimming cut 7 bases from V and 1 base from J; bases unmatched to any gene: 6. The CDR3 region has the DNA TGTGCCAGCACCCCCCCTAGCGGGAGCCAAGAGACCCAGTACTTC. Protein product: CASTPPSGSQETQYF.

This chain connects TRBV24-1 to TRBJ2-3; D is unclear. Per the germline V gene, CDR1 is KGHDR and CDR2 is SFDVKD. Trimming left V 4 bases short and J 2 bases short, with 6 bases between. The CDR3 covers 13 residues. The CDR3 sequence: CATSEGLTDTQYF. The CDR3 region has the DNA TGTGCCACCAGTGAGGGCCTCACAGATACGCAGTATTTT.

The chain is built from TRBV4-3 and TRBJ2-7; TRBD2 agrees at 9 bases. The DNA end favors TRBJ2-5, so the J call may be wrong. CDR1 and CDR2 (germline): LGHNA, YSLEER. The CDR3 extends over 17 amino acids. CDR3 region: CASSQALRLAETGTQYF. The DNA of the CDR3 is TGCGCCAGCAGCCAAGCCCTCAGACTAGCGGAGACTGGGACCCAGTACTTC.

This clonotype was observed a few times. The chain couples TRBV6-1 to TRBJ2-4; 7 bases match TRBD1. The CDR3 is 15 residues long. Germline V gives CDR1 MNHNS, CDR2 SASEGT. With V trimmed by 6 bases and J by 0 bases, 5 bases remained unmatched. CDR3 sequence (DNA): TGTGCCAGCAGGACCGGGACAGAAGCCAAAAACATTCAGTACTTC. It codes for CASRTGTEAKNIQYF.

The chain links TRBV4-3 to TRBJ1-4; possibly TRBD1 for D (5 bases). Germline CDR1 and CDR2: LGHNA and YSLEER. CDR3 length equals 15 residues. The V and J ends lost 2 bases and 7 bases respectively, with 14 bases between them. The CDR3 is CASSQFEDIPEKLFF. DNA for the CDR3: TGCGCCAGCAGCCAATTCGAGGACATTCCTGAAAAACTGTTTTTT.

The rearrangement joins TRBV2 to TRBJ2-2; D unclear. Germline V gene data show CDR1 as SNHLY and CDR2 as FYNNEI. The CDR3 contains 13 residues. V lost 6 bases and J 4 bases, leaving 9 bases between the germline ends. CDR3 bases: TGTGCCAGCAGGGTCGGTGCCACCGGGGAGCTGTTTTTT. This encodes CASRVGATGELFF.

The chain couples TRBV7-2 to TRBJ2-7, with TRBD2 as a possible D gene (6 bases). This CDR3 comprises 17 residues. V was clipped by 2 bases and J by 6 bases, with 23 bases between them. Germline CDR1 reads SGHTA; CDR2 reads FQGNSA. The CDR3, as DNA: TGTGCCAGCAGCTTAAGAAGCGCTAGCGATTTCTCGTTCGAGCAGTACTTC. This sequence encodes CASSLRSASDFSFEQYF.

This chain joins TRBV29-1 and TRBJ2-7; D ambiguous. Gene TRBJ2-1 matches the end of the DNA better, so the J call may be wrong. The CDR3 loop spans 11 amino acids. Per the germline V gene, CDR1 is SQVTM and CDR2 is ANQGSEA. As DNA, the CDR3 is TGCAGCGCGGCTTTCCCCAATGAGCAGTTCTTC. Protein: CSAAFPNEQFF.

In this sample, this clonotype turned up a few times. The chain combines TRBV28 with TRBJ2-7, with D uncertain. Germline V gives CDR1 MDHEN, CDR2 SYDVKM. Trimming removed 5 bases from V and 0 bases from J, with 8 bases in between. CDR3 size: 13 residues. The CDR3 sequence: CASSVRNSYEQYF. Written as DNA, the CDR3 is TGTGCCAGCAGTGTTCGGAACTCCTACGAGCAGTACTTC.

This chain links TRBV3-1 with TRBJ2-3; D is possibly TRBD2 (6 bases). The CDR3 is 12 amino acids. Trimming took off 4 bases at V and 6 bases at J, with 8 bases between the two ends. Germline V gives CDR1 LGHDT, CDR2 YNNKEL (reference sequence). The CDR3, as DNA: TGTGCCAGCAGCCCGGAGGGGGATACGCAGTATTTT. It is translated as CASSPEGDTQYF.

This clonotype has at least ten counts. The chain couples TRBV10-3 to TRBJ2-7; the D call may be TRBD1 or TRBD2 (5 bases each). Germline V gene lookup returns CDR1 ENHRY and CDR2 SYGVKD. Trimming stripped 10 bases from V and 5 bases from J, with 12 bases between. The CDR3 extends over 11 amino acids. This CDR3 is CATGWENEQYF. The CDR3 DNA reads as TGTGCCACAGGGTGGGAGAACGAGCAGTACTTC.

In its sample, this clonotype was seen once. The chain combines TRBV21-1 with TRBJ2-1; the table gives TRBD2 as D, unverified against the DNA. TRBV21-1 is assigned pseudogene status. The CDR3 length is 16 residues. The CDR3 loop is CATGGREATQPNEQFF. The CDR3 region has the DNA TGTGCCACCGGGGGGCGGGAGGCAACACAACCCAATGAGCAGTTCTTC.

The V call is TRBV29-1, the J call TRBJ2-1, with a tentative D call TRBD2 (6 bases). Trimming removed 8 bases from V and 5 bases from J, with 22 bases in between. This CDR3 is built from 15 residues. Per the germline V gene, CDR1 is SQVTM and CDR2 is ANQGSEA. The CDR3 DNA is TGCAGCAGTCACCTCGGGACTCGAATTGACAATGAGCAGTTCTTC. It encodes CSSHLGTRIDNEQFF.

Points on this clonotype: A much more abundant neighbour one base away suggests this may be a read error. This chain links TRBV7-2 with TRBJ1-5; D gene ambiguous. CDR1 and CDR2 from the germline V gene are SGHTA and FQGNSA. The CDR3 covers 16 residues. V was cut by 0 bases and J by 1 base, with 10 bases left in between. CDR3 coding DNA: TGTGCCAGCAGCTTAGCTGTGGTTTTAAGCAATCAGCCCCAGCATTTT. Its translation: CASSLAVVLSNQPQHF.

This clonotype has a count of ten or more. The rearrangement uses TRBV29-1 and TRBJ2-1; 9 bases are shared with TRBD2. CDR1 SQVTM and CDR2 ANQGSEA come from the germline V gene. V shed 6 bases, J shed 3 bases, and the junction held 6 bases outside the gene matches. The CDR3 is 14 amino acids. CDR3 in DNA: TGCAGCGTGCCAGGGACTAGCCGCTACAATGAGCAGTTCTTC. As protein: CSVPGTSRYNEQFF.